The T cell receptor beta chain under discussion was sequenced for a study of OX40 agonist ivuxolimab in advanced cancers. The overall study: At 65% to 90% male, the cohort had a mean age of 60 years, ranging from about 20 to 80. General observations from the study: There was clonal expansion of CD4+ and CD8+ blood T cells by week 6 at 0.1 to 3.0 mg/kg. Among the lowest peripheral clonal expansion occurred in 0.1-3.0 mg/kg partial responders.

This clone was detected only a few times. What it recognizes is unknown. Germline V gene sequence: CDR1 MGHRA, CDR2 YSYEKL. Deletions cut 4 bases from V and 0 bases from J, with 9 bases between. This CDR3 contains 15 residues. Generated by immunoSEQ multiplex PCR, the TCRdb table keeps only in-frame clones and is missing some. This sample has 60,000 to 65,000 clones, with around 83% found just once. The V gene is TRBV4-1, the J gene TRBJ2-2, with no clear D. This receptor was identified in an adult with an advanced solid tumor such as melanoma, head and neck, liver or kidney cancer. The sequencing here drew on CD4+ or CD8+ T cells sorted from blood, taken in a trial of the OX40 agonist ivuxolimab. CDR3 residues: CASSLSRTNTGELFF. The CDR3 DNA is TGCGCCAGCAGCCTCAGTAGGACGAACACCGGGGAGCTGTTTTTT.